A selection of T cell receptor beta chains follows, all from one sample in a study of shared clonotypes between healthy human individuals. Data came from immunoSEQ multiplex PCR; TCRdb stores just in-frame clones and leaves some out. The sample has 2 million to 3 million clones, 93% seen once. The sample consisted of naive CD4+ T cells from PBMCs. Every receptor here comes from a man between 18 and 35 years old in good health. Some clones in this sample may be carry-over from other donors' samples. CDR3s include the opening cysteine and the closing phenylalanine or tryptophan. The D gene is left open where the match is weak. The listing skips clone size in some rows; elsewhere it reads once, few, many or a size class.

CDR3 protein: CASSHLKTSGPADEQFF
CDR3 DNA: TGTGCCAGCAGCCATCTCAAGACTAGCGGCCCGGCAGATGAGCAGTTCTTC
J gene: TRBJ2-1
CDR3 length: 17
D gene: TRBD2
clone size: .
V gene: TRBV7-2

CDR3 protein: CASSQGPTQAGAIQPQHF
CDR3 DNA: TGTGCCAGCAGCCAAGGCCCCACGCAGGCAGGGGCCATTCAGCCCCAGCATTTT
J gene: TRBJ1-5
CDR3 length: 18
D gene: .
clone size: few
V gene: TRBV4-2

CDR3 protein: CASSLVAAGGYGDEQFF
CDR3 DNA: TGTGCCAGCAGCTTAGTGGCAGCGGGAGGATATGGTGATGAGCAGTTCTTC
J gene: TRBJ2-1
CDR3 length: 17
D gene: TRBD2
clone size: .
V gene: TRBV7-2

CDR3 protein: CAVDVANEQFF
CDR3 DNA: TGTGCCGTCGATGTAGCCAATGAGCAGTTCTTC
J gene: TRBJ2-1
CDR3 length: 11
D gene: .
clone size: .
V gene: TRBV10-3

CDR3 protein: CASSLRGALGAWEQFF
CDR3 DNA: TGTGCCAGCAGCTTGAGAGGGGCCCTAGGGGCATGGGAGCAGTTCTTC
J gene: TRBJ2-1
CDR3 length: 16
D gene: .
clone size: .
V gene: TRBV11-2

CDR3 protein: CASSQGTGGPDYNEQFF
CDR3 DNA: TGCGCCAGCAGCCAAGGCACTGGCGGACCGGACTACAATGAGCAGTTCTTC
J gene: TRBJ2-1
CDR3 length: 17
D gene: .
clone size: .
V gene: TRBV4-1

CDR3 protein: CASGRTGVNEQYF
CDR3 DNA: TGCGCCAGCGGCCGGACAGGGGTCAACGAGCAGTACTTC
J gene: TRBJ2-7
CDR3 length: 13
D gene: TRBD1
clone size: .
V gene: TRBV10-1

CDR3 protein: CASSNYRGSNQPQHF
CDR3 DNA: TGCGCCAGCAGCAATTACAGGGGTAGCAATCAGCCCCAGCATTTT
J gene: TRBJ1-5
CDR3 length: 15
D gene: TRBD1
clone size: .
V gene: TRBV4-1

CDR3 protein: CASSKTTNEQFF
CDR3 DNA: TGTGCCAGCAGCAAAACTACAAATGAGCAGTTCTTC
J gene: TRBJ2-1
CDR3 length: 12
D gene: .
clone size: .
V gene: TRBV2

CDR3 protein: CASSRLALETQYF
CDR3 DNA: TGTGCCAGCAGTAGACTAGCCCTTGAGACCCAGTACTTC
J gene: TRBJ2-5
CDR3 length: 13
D gene: TRBD2
clone size: .
V gene: TRBV6-1

CDR3 protein: CASSDARGDTQYF
CDR3 DNA: TGTGCCAGCAGTGATGCACGGGGAGATACGCAGTATTTT
J gene: TRBJ2-3
CDR3 length: 13
D gene: .
clone size: .
V gene: TRBV25-1

CDR3 protein: CASSSRDRTTDTQYF
CDR3 DNA: TGTGCCAGCAGCTCGCGGGACAGGACCACAGATACGCAGTATTTT
J gene: TRBJ2-3
CDR3 length: 15
D gene: TRBD1
clone size: .
V gene: TRBV9

CDR3 protein: CASSDHRGQGREQYF
CDR3 DNA: TGTGCCAGCAGTGACCACAGGGGGCAAGGACGCGAGCAGTACTTC
J gene: TRBJ2-7
CDR3 length: 15
D gene: TRBD1
clone size: .
V gene: TRBV25-1

CDR3 protein: CASSLKQAGTEAFF
CDR3 DNA: TGCGCCAGCAGCTTGAAACAGGCTGGGACTGAAGCTTTCTTT
J gene: TRBJ1-1
CDR3 length: 14
D gene: .
clone size: .
V gene: TRBV5-1

CDR3 protein: CASSSQGGGNGYTF
CDR3 DNA: TGTGCCAGCAGCTCCCAAGGAGGGGGCAATGGCTACACCTTC
J gene: TRBJ1-2
CDR3 length: 14
D gene: TRBD1
clone size: once
V gene: TRBV5-5

CDR3 protein: CASSQSSLGLSYEQYF
CDR3 DNA: TGTGCCAGCAGCCAATCTAGTTTGGGCCTGTCGTACGAGCAGTACTTC
J gene: TRBJ2-7
CDR3 length: 16
D gene: .
clone size: .
V gene: TRBV4-2

CDR3 protein: CASSSPRLAGGYNEQFF
CDR3 DNA: TGTGCCAGCAGCTCCCCGCGACTAGCGGGAGGCTACAATGAGCAGTTCTTC
J gene: TRBJ2-1
CDR3 length: 17
D gene: TRBD2
clone size: .
V gene: TRBV7-3

CDR3 protein: CASSSPGQGGAWLAGEGEQFF
CDR3 DNA: TGTGCCAGCAGTTCGCCGGGACAGGGTGGGGCGTGGCTAGCGGGAGAGGGTGAGCAGTTCTTC
J gene: TRBJ2-1
CDR3 length: 21
D gene: .
clone size: .
V gene: TRBV28

CDR3 protein: CASSLLTGESEKLFF
CDR3 DNA: TGTGCCAGCTCACTACTGACAGGGGAGTCTGAAAAACTGTTTTTT
J gene: TRBJ1-4
CDR3 length: 15
D gene: TRBD1
clone size: .
V gene: TRBV18

CDR3 protein: CSVAGNVGTEAFF
CDR3 DNA: TGCAGCGTGGCAGGGAATGTAGGAACTGAAGCTTTCTTT
J gene: TRBJ1-1
CDR3 length: 13
D gene: .
clone size: .
V gene: TRBV29-1

CDR3 protein: CASSRNHRGAGGELFF
CDR3 DNA: TGTGCCAGCAGCCGGAACCATAGGGGGGCTGGCGGGGAGCTGTTTTTT
J gene: TRBJ2-2
CDR3 length: 16
D gene: .
clone size: .
V gene: TRBV14

CDR3 protein: CASSKSTGDTEAFF
CDR3 DNA: TGTGCCAGTAGTAAATCGACAGGCGACACTGAAGCTTTCTTT
J gene: TRBJ1-1
CDR3 length: 14
D gene: .
clone size: .
V gene: TRBV19

CDR3 protein: CASGLSGNTIYF
CDR3 DNA: TGTGCCAGCGGCTTATCTGGAAACACCATATATTTT
J gene: TRBJ1-3
CDR3 length: 12
D gene: .
clone size: .
V gene: TRBV5-6

CDR3 protein: CASSVGEQYF
CDR3 DNA: TGTGCCAGCAGCGTTGGCGAGCAGTACTTC
J gene: TRBJ2-7
CDR3 length: 10
D gene: .
clone size: .
V gene: TRBV9

CDR3 protein: CASNGPGLATYEQYF
CDR3 DNA: TGTGCCAGCAACGGCCCGGGACTTGCTACCTACGAGCAGTACTTC
J gene: TRBJ2-7
CDR3 length: 15
D gene: .
clone size: .
V gene: TRBV7-9

CDR3 protein: CASSPLLGPQETQYF
CDR3 DNA: TGTGCCAGCAGCCCACTTCTGGGGCCCCAAGAGACCCAGTACTTC
J gene: TRBJ2-5
CDR3 length: 15
D gene: .
clone size: .
V gene: TRBV18

CDR3 protein: CASSFRGKGAKNIQYF
CDR3 DNA: TGTGCCAGCAGCTTCCGCGGAAAAGGGGCCAAAAACATTCAGTACTTC
J gene: TRBJ2-4
CDR3 length: 16
D gene: .
clone size: .
V gene: TRBV7-9

CDR3 protein: CASSIVRGTSTDTQYF
CDR3 DNA: TGTGCCAGTAGTATAGTGAGAGGGACTAGCACAGATACGCAGTATTTT
J gene: TRBJ2-3
CDR3 length: 16
D gene: .
clone size: .
V gene: TRBV19

CDR3 protein: CASSSVTGGGTDTQYF
CDR3 DNA: TGTGCCAGCAGCTCCGTGACAGGGGGCGGCACAGATACGCAGTATTTT
J gene: TRBJ2-3
CDR3 length: 16
D gene: TRBD1
clone size: .
V gene: TRBV7-3

CDR3 protein: CASTLLAGNTGELFF
CDR3 DNA: TGCGCCAGCACCCTCCTAGCGGGAAACACCGGGGAGCTGTTTTTT
J gene: TRBJ2-2
CDR3 length: 15
D gene: TRBD2
clone size: .
V gene: TRBV5-1

CDR3 protein: CASRRAGRTDTQYF
CDR3 DNA: TGTGCCAGCAGGCGGGCGGGGCGCACAGATACGCAGTATTTT
J gene: TRBJ2-3
CDR3 length: 14
D gene: .
clone size: once
V gene: TRBV4-2

CDR3 protein: CASTTDWPHEQYF
CDR3 DNA: TGTGCCAGCACCACGGACTGGCCCCACGAGCAGTACTTC
J gene: TRBJ2-7
CDR3 length: 13
D gene: .
clone size: .
V gene: TRBV28

CDR3 protein: CAISEQPGLAYNEQFF
CDR3 DNA: TGTGCCATCAGTGAACAACCGGGACTAGCCTACAATGAGCAGTTCTTC
J gene: TRBJ2-1
CDR3 length: 16
D gene: TRBD2
clone size: .
V gene: TRBV10-3

CDR3 protein: CASSQTHGLAGVGNIQYF
CDR3 DNA: TGCGCCAGCAGCCAGACCCATGGACTAGCGGGAGTCGGAAACATTCAGTACTTC
J gene: TRBJ2-4
CDR3 length: 18
D gene: TRBD2
clone size: .
V gene: TRBV4-3

CDR3 protein: CASSADSVGSYEQYF
CDR3 DNA: TGTGCCAGCAGCGCTGACAGTGTCGGCTCCTACGAGCAGTACTTC
J gene: TRBJ2-7
CDR3 length: 15
D gene: .
clone size: .
V gene: TRBV9

CDR3 protein: CATSDPIAGAYNEQFF
CDR3 DNA: TGTGCCACCAGCGACCCAATAGCGGGAGCGTACAATGAGCAGTTCTTC
J gene: TRBJ2-1
CDR3 length: 16
D gene: TRBD2
clone size: .
V gene: TRBV15

CDR3 protein: CASSLWGQLDTGELFF
CDR3 DNA: TGCGCCAGCAGCTTGTGGGGGCAGCTAGACACCGGGGAGCTGTTTTTT
J gene: TRBJ2-2
CDR3 length: 16
D gene: .
clone size: .
V gene: TRBV5-1

CDR3 protein: CASSRDGGDYEQYF
CDR3 DNA: TGTGCCAGCAGTCGGGACGGTGGGGACTACGAGCAGTACTTC
J gene: TRBJ2-7
CDR3 length: 14
D gene: .
clone size: .
V gene: TRBV27

CDR3 protein: CATGVVGWVTGELFF
CDR3 DNA: TGTGCCACCGGAGTGGTAGGGTGGGTCACCGGGGAGCTGTTTTTT
J gene: TRBJ2-2
CDR3 length: 15
D gene: .
clone size: .
V gene: TRBV15

CDR3 protein: CASSDLNRGIGYGYTF
CDR3 DNA: TGTGCCAGCAGTGACCTAAACAGGGGAATAGGCTATGGCTACACCTTC
J gene: TRBJ1-2
CDR3 length: 16
D gene: TRBD1
clone size: .
V gene: TRBV6-1

CDR3 protein: CATSSRGAEAFF
CDR3 DNA: TGTGCCACCAGCTCGAGGGGGGCTGAAGCTTTCTTT
J gene: TRBJ1-1
CDR3 length: 12
D gene: .
clone size: .
V gene: TRBV15

CDR3 protein: CASSPRDVAEAFF
CDR3 DNA: TGTGCCAGCTCACCCCGGGACGTCGCTGAAGCTTTCTTT
J gene: TRBJ1-1
CDR3 length: 13
D gene: .
clone size: .
V gene: TRBV18